This T cell receptor beta chain stems from a study of T cells in localized non-small cell lung cancer. Findings of the study overall: Because only a single region of the tumor was sequenced, heterogeneity remains possible. Longer overall survival associated with higher blood T cell density; shorter survival with higher adjacent-lung clonality. Adjacent lung tissue had a median around 57 of the top 100 clones found in the tumor. Uninvolved nearby lung showed the greatest T cell clonality, exceeding that found in tumor.

A word on this clone: The target antigen is unknown.

Repertoires were generated with immunoSEQ multiplex PCR, while TCRdb's copy carries only in-frame clones and drops some. The sample has around 30,000 clones; over 80% are singletons. V shed 0 bases and J shed 2 bases, with 6 bases lying between them. Germline loops: CDR1 SGHKS, CDR2 YYEKEE (reference sequence). This CDR3 is 15 amino acids long. Here the sequenced sample was PBMCs, taken before any cancer treatment. The TCR comes from a man between 40 and 69 years old with stage II lung adenocarcinoma. The gene calls are TRBV5-5 and TRBJ2-6; a possible D gene is TRBD1 (6 bases). This CDR3 reads CASSLAGAGANVLTF. CDR3 DNA sequence: TGTGCCAGCAGCTTGGCAGGGGCTGGGGCCAACGTCCTGACTTTC.